This T cell receptor beta chain was found in a study of blood T cell repertoires in COVID-19. Germline CDR1 reads SGHNT; CDR2 reads YYREEE (reference sequence). The J segment lost 3 bases and the V segment lost 6 bases, leaving 10 bases of the junction unmatched. The CDR3 runs to 16 residues. The protocol was immunoSEQ multiplex PCR, while the TCRdb copy is restricted to in-frame clones and leaves out a portion. The sample gives around 170,000 clones, around 90% of which show up once; roughly 9% is in the top ten. Participants were aged roughly 18 to 89 years, lived in roughly 25 US areas, and enrolled virtually. There are a few counts of this clone.

The sample was PBMCs or T cells enriched from blood (not recorded which). The chain has TRBV5-4 and TRBJ2-1; TRBD2 matches at 9 bases. This TCR was recovered from a young woman who had recovered from COVID-19. The CDR3 DNA reads TGTGCCAGCACCCAAGGGGGAGCGGGAGGCTACAATGAGCAGTTCTTC. The encoded protein is CASTQGGAGGYNEQFF.